These T cell receptor beta chains were read from a single sample in a study of T-cell reconstitution after alpha-beta-depleted transplantation in children. TCRdb fed the PCR reads into MiXCR, producing one record per CDR3 protein. The table has about 230,000 distinct CDR3 sequences, approximately 10% seen once. The input for sequencing was PBMCs, taken before TCRalphabeta/CD19-depleted stem cell transplant. The receptors originated from a child less than two years old with acute myeloid leukemia, due to receive a stem cell transplant. Both conserved end residues are part of each CDR3. The order of the fields is J gene, D gene, clone size, V gene, CDR3 length, CDR3 protein, CDR3 DNA. A D gene is named only where the DNA matches it firmly. Size is omitted from some rows. Given values are once, few, many or a class for expanded clones.

>TRBJ1-1|.|many|TRBV28|11
CAAVYNTEAFF
TGTGCCGCCGTATATAACACTGAAGCTTTCTTT
>TRBJ1-1|TRBD1|many|TRBV28|14
CASSSRTGQGEAFF
TGTGCCAGCAGCTCAAGGACAGGGCAGGGGGAGGCTTTCTTT
>TRBJ1-1|.|many|TRBV6-4|15
CASRRGDLRNTEAFF
TGTGCCAGCAGGCGCGGGGACCTGAGGAACACTGAAGCTTTCTTT
>TRBJ2-6|.|many|TRBV7-8|17
CASSLRGGGFGANVLTF
TGTGCCAGCAGCTTGAGGGGGGGCGGATTTGGGGCCAACGTCCTGACTTTC
>TRBJ2-7|.|many|TRBV7-2|15
CASSLESVGSYEQYF
TGTGCCAGCAGCTTAGAGTCAGTCGGGAGCTACGAGCAGTACTTC
>TRBJ1-5|TRBD1|.|TRBV6-1|17
CASSPDRGGGSNQPQHF
TGTGCCAGCAGTCCTGACAGGGGAGGGGGTAGCAATCAGCCCCAGCATTTT
>TRBJ2-3|.|many|TRBV20-1|13
CSARRVGTDTQYF
TGCAGTGCTAGACGGGTCGGCACAGATACGCAGTATTTT
>TRBJ1-3|.|many|TRBV9|14
CASSPPDSGNTIYF
TGTGCCAGCAGCCCACCAGACTCTGGAAACACCATATATTTT
>TRBJ1-4|TRBD1|many|TRBV5-8|17
CASSPGTGGATNEKLFF
TGTGCCAGCAGCCCGGGGACAGGGGGCGCAACTAATGAAAAACTGTTTTTT
>TRBJ1-1|.|many|TRBV3-1|12
CASSDRVSEAFF
TGTGCCAGCAGCGACCGGGTCAGTGAAGCTTTCTTT
>TRBJ2-1|TRBD2|.|TRBV20-1|14
CSAMASGNINEQFF
TGCAGTGCTATGGCTAGCGGGAATATAAATGAGCAGTTCTTC
>TRBJ2-2|.|.|TRBV24-1|16
CATSHGLGPYTGELFF
TGTGCCACCAGTCACGGTCTGGGGCCCTACACCGGGGAGCTGTTTTTT
>TRBJ1-1|.|.|TRBV30|13
CAWSYSGGTEAFF
TGTGCCTGGAGTTACTCCGGCGGCACTGAAGCTTTCTTT
>TRBJ1-6|.|many|TRBV20-1|16
CSARAPRGEINSPLHF
TGCAGTGCTAGAGCCCCGAGGGGGGAAATAAATTCACCCCTCCACTTT
>TRBJ1-3|.|many|TRBV5-5|17
CASSLAGDGVSGNTIYF
TGTGCCAGCAGTCTGGCGGGTGATGGGGTCTCTGGAAACACCATATATTTT